This TCR beta chain was sequenced for a study of blood T cell repertoires in COVID-19. As for the study in general: Both acute and convalescent COVID-19 samples were obtained from the United States, Italy and Spain. From T cells, B-cell-depleted T cells, or PBMCs came the material, which was cDNA or gDNA.

The authors' processing: Reference gene primer amplification yielded estimated nucleated cell counts. Assay: immunoSEQ multiplex PCR; the TCRdb copy retains only in-frame clones and omits some. The V and J calls and the clone size are those of that table, but D and trimming were determined from the DNA. In the table there are a few hundred thousand clones, about 78% of which are singletons. The CDR3 is 13 amino acids. The germline V and J ends were trimmed by 6 bases and 3 bases, with 11 bases remaining between them. Germline CDR1 reads SNHLY; CDR2 reads FYNNEI. The chain has TRBV2 and TRBJ1-1; no reliable D call. This TCR was sampled from a woman aged 70-85 years with acute or convalescent COVID-19. Sequencing was done on a sample of peripheral blood. The CDR3 loop is CASRIAPYTEAFF. The CDR3 DNA follows: TGTGCCAGCAGGATAGCCCCCTACACTGAAGCTTTCTTT.